A single sample is the source of the 19 T cell receptor beta chains below, sequenced in a study of T cells in Graves' hyperthyroidism and ophthalmopathy. Amplified TCR beta CDR3 regions derived from RNA transcripts. With the HTBI primer set, the TCR CDR3 went through a first round of RT-PCR. A single record per CDR3 protein comes from TCRdb applying MiXCR to the multiplex PCR reads. The profile shows a few hundred thousand distinct CDR3 sequences, 15% to 18% of them singletons. The sequenced sample consisted of blood. The receptors were sampled from a woman aged 18-30 years with Graves' hyperthyroidism that later progressed to Graves' ophthalmopathy.

This clonotype was counted ten times or more. The chain carries TRBV12-3 or TRBV12-4 and TRBJ1-5; no clear D. Trimming cost V 3 bases and J 6 bases, with 12 bases left between them. The CDR3 consists of 14 residues. The DNA for the CDR3 is TGTGCCAGCAGTTTGGTGAAGTCGGGTCAGCCCCAGCATTTT. This codes for CASSLVKSGQPQHF.

The chain links TRBV2 to TRBJ2-5, with D tentatively TRBD2 (7 bases). The germline CDR1 and CDR2 sequences are SNHLY and FYNNEI. The CDR3 runs 15 residues. V was shortened by 5 bases and J by 8 bases, with 21 bases between the two germline ends. The DNA of the CDR3 is TGTGCCAGCAGTTACTCGATAGGGGGGGGGGGTACCCAGTACTTC. It is translated as CASSYSIGGGGTQYF. Full variable domain (remainder filled in from reference TRBV2 and TRBJ2-5): EPEVTQTPSHQVTQMGQEVILRCVPISNHLYFYWYRQILGQKVEFLVSFYNNEISEKSEIFDDQFSVERPDGSNFTLKIRSTKLEDSAMYFCASSYSIGGGGTQYFGPGTRLLVL.

The CDR3 loop reads CASSQDMGKGTHEQYF. CDR3 DNA: TGTGCCAGCAGCCAAGATATGGGAAAGGGCACCCACGAGCAGTACTTC. The rearrangement uses TRBV4-2 and TRBJ2-7; D is uncertain. Germline lookup yields CDR1 LGHNA and CDR2 YNFKEQ. The V end was cut by 0 bases, the J end by 5 bases, with 17 bases between. The CDR3 is made up of 16 amino acids.

Ten or more counts support this clonotype. This chain connects TRBV20-1 to TRBJ2-1, with TRBD2 identical over 9 bases. Trimming cost V 5 bases and J 5 bases; bases outside gene matches: 10. The germline CDR1 and CDR2 sequences are DFQATT and SNEGSKA (reference sequence). This CDR3 is built from 15 residues. For the CDR3, the DNA is TGCAGTGCTCCACGACAGCGGGAGGCCAACAATGAGCAGTTCTTC. Protein sequence: CSAPRQREANNEQFF.

This chain connects TRBV16 to TRBJ1-1; D is undetermined. This CDR3 has 14 residues. Germline lookup yields CDR1 KGHSY and CDR2 FQNENV. V lost 7 bases, J lost 0 bases, and 12 bases lay in between. The CDR3 nucleotides read TGTGCCAGCACCCGGGTCTTCATGAACACTGAAGCTTTCTTT. Translation: CASTRVFMNTEAFF. The whole variable domain, remainder taken from reference TRBV16 and TRBJ1-1, is GEEVAQTPKHLVRGEGQKAKLYCAPIKGHSYVFWYQQVLKNEFKFLISFQNENVFDETGMPKERFSAKCLPNSPCSLEIQATKLEDSAVYFCASTRVFMNTEAFFGQGTRLTVV.

This clonotype has more than one count but fewer than ten. V gene TRBV4-1 combines with J gene TRBJ2-2; D might be TRBD2 (6 bases). The ends were cut back, 1 base at V and 3 bases at J, with 9 bases in the middle. Germline-derived CDR1 and CDR2 are MGHRA and YSYEKL. The CDR3 length is 15 residues. CDR3 region: CASSQVSGDTGELFF. CDR3 DNA sequence: TGCGCCAGCAGCCAAGTATCGGGGGACACCGGGGAGCTGTTTTTT.

This clonotype was seen more than once but under ten times. V usage is TRBV28 and J usage is TRBJ1-5; TRBD1 aligns across 12 bases. Germline V gene lookup returns CDR1 MDHEN and CDR2 SYDVKM. This CDR3 is 17 amino acids long. The CDR3 DNA is TGTGCGGGCCGGGACAGGGGGCGCCAGGCGAGCAATCAGCCCCAGCATTTT. Translation: CAGRDRGRQASNQPQHF.

The chain couples TRBV2 to TRBJ2-4; 8 bases align to TRBD1. Germline CDR1 SNHLY, CDR2 FYNNEI. This CDR3 contains 16 residues. J lost 3 bases, V lost 3 bases, and 7 bases had no gene match. The DNA for the CDR3 is TGTGCCAGCAGTGAGGGCAGGGGGCTGGTCAAAAACATTCAGTACTTC. It translates to CASSEGRGLVKNIQYF.

This clonotype appeared many times. The chain links TRBV28 to TRBJ1-1; TRBD1 might be the D (5 bases). The V gene's germline CDR1 is MDHEN and CDR2 SYDVKM. Trimming took off 3 bases at V and 1 base at J, with 9 bases between the two ends. The CDR3 runs 14 residues. This chain's CDR3 is CASSFFGGNTEAFF. The DNA for the CDR3 is TGTGCCAGCAGTTTCTTTGGGGGGAACACTGAAGCTTTCTTT.

This clonotype occurred many times. The genes are TRBV6-1 and TRBJ2-1, with 8 bases fitting TRBD1. Germline loops: CDR1 MNHNS, CDR2 SASEGT. Losses at the gene ends were 7 bases for V and 9 bases for J; bases not matched to a gene: 5. The CDR3 covers 12 residues. The CDR3 DNA sequence: TGTGCCAGCACGGACAGGGTAGTTGAGCAGTTCTTC. Residues: CASTDRVVEQFF.

The chain recombines TRBV10-1 with TRBJ2-1; TRBD2 matches 13 bases. With 3 bases clipped from V and 9 bases from J, the junction kept 11 bases outside the gene matches. Germline-derived CDR1 and CDR2 are WNHNN and SYGVQD (reference sequence). The CDR3 length is 17 residues. The chain's CDR3 is CASSEQGTSGATSEQFF. The DNA for the CDR3 is TGCGCCAGCAGTGAACAAGGGACTAGCGGGGCCACGTCTGAGCAGTTCTTC.

This clonotype has a count of ten or more. Because the CDR3's place on the DNA is in doubt, the DNA is left out and the CDR3 is given as listed by TCRdb. The genes are TRBV7-2 and TRBJ2-1; the table calls TRBD1, which could not be checked here. The CDR3 region is 18 residues in length, termini included. CDR1 SGHTA and CDR2 FQGNSA come from the germline V gene. CDR3 amino acids: CASSFGNGRIQGGDEQFF.

This chain joins TRBV7-9 and TRBJ2-5; 12 bases are shared with TRBD2. CDR1 and CDR2 (germline): SEHNR, FQNEAQ (reference sequence). The CDR3 spans 19 residues. Germline trimming cut 5 bases from V and 5 bases from J; bases unmatched to any gene: 18. The CDR3 nucleotides are TGTGCCAGCAGCCCGAGATCTCAGACTAGCGGGAGTGTGGGGGAGACCCAGTACTTC. Translating it yields CASSPRSQTSGSVGETQYF.

In this sample, this clonotype turned up a few times. This rearrangement joins TRBV27 to TRBJ2-3; a weak D match, TRBD2 (6 bases). The CDR3 extends over 16 amino acids. Per the germline V gene, CDR1 is MNHEY and CDR2 is SMNVEV (reference sequence). V lost 6 bases and J 5 bases, leaving 21 bases between the germline ends. CDR3 DNA: TGTGCCAGCAGCATCACTCCCGGGAGTTTCGGAGATACGCAGTATTTT. Residues: CASSITPGSFGDTQYF.

About this clonotype itself: Possible read error: a much larger clone is one base away. V gene TRBV27 combines with J gene TRBJ2-1; D call uncertain. Germline values: CDR1 MNHEY, CDR2 SMNVEV (reference sequence). Between the trimmed V and J ends, which lost 2 bases and 4 bases, there was a span of 12 bases. The CDR3 is 15 residues long. CDR3 loop: CASSLTTLTYNEQFF. CDR3 nucleotide sequence: TGTGCCAGCAGTTTAACCACTCTTACTTACAATGAGCAGTTCTTC.

This clonotype showed up many times. The chain recombines TRBV27 with TRBJ2-1; D may correspond to TRBD1 or TRBD2 (7 bases each). The germline V and J ends were trimmed by 5 bases and 3 bases, with 14 bases remaining between them. The CDR3 extends over 15 amino acids. The V gene's germline CDR1 is MNHEY and CDR2 SMNVEV (reference sequence). In nucleotides, the CDR3 is TGTGCCAGCAGTCCCAGGGGGGGAGGCTACAATGAGCAGTTCTTC. It codes for CASSPRGGGYNEQFF.

This clonotype was seen many times. The CDR3, as DNA: TGTGCCAGCAGCTTCTTTCCGGGACTATCGACAGATACGCAGTATTTT. This codes for CASSFFPGLSTDTQYF. The chain employs TRBV7-8 and TRBJ2-3; 7 nucleotides align to TRBD2. The CDR3 spans 16 residues. The J segment lost 3 bases and the V segment lost 3 bases, leaving 9 bases of the junction unmatched. Germline V gene data show CDR1 as SGHVS and CDR2 as FQNEAQ.

This clonotype turned up a few times. DNA of the CDR3: TGCAGTGCTAGAGGAATCGGGGATTCACCCCTCCACTTT. Translated, it gives CSARGIGDSPLHF. V and J are TRBV20-1 and TRBJ1-6; D unresolved. The germline V gene has CDR1 DFQATT and CDR2 SNEGSKA (reference sequence). V was pared by 1 base and J by 8 bases, with 9 bases between. The CDR3 length is 13 residues.

This clonotype was counted many times. The chain is built from TRBV7-2 and TRBJ2-1; D is possibly TRBD1 (5 bases). The CDR3 loop spans 14 amino acids. V was pared by 3 bases and J by 3 bases, with 9 bases between. Germline V lookup: CDR1 SGHTA, CDR2 FQGNSA. The CDR3 sequence is CASSLMDNYNEQFF. Here the CDR3 DNA reads TGTGCCAGCAGCTTGATGGACAACTACAATGAGCAGTTCTTC.